The 18 T cell receptor beta chains presented below share a single source sample, sequenced in a study of blood T cells in healthy people across ages. For the second PCR, which ran for 7 to 11 cycles, a sample-barcoded 5' primer and a J-beta primer mix were used. TCRdb re-derived calls from the 5' RACE reads in MiXCR, one entry per CDR3 protein. The table has approximately 1,000,000 distinct CDR3 sequences, less than 50% seen once. Sample: blood. All receptors come from a woman in her sixties or seventies in good health.

This clonotype was found a few times. The gene calls are TRBV6-2 or TRBV6-3 and TRBJ2-5; D possibly uses TRBD1 or TRBD2 (6 bases each). Germline V gene data show CDR1 as MNHEY and CDR2 as SVGEGT. The CDR3 extends over 16 amino acids. V gave up 0 bases and J gave up 2 bases, with 13 bases separating them. The CDR3 protein is CASSYSWGADQETQYF. The CDR3 DNA reads TGTGCCAGCAGTTACTCTTGGGGGGCGGATCAAGAGACCCAGTACTTC.

The chain has TRBV25-1 and TRBJ1-5; 9 nucleotides match TRBD1. The V gene end was trimmed by 8 bases and the J gene end by 5 bases; junction bases not matched to a gene: 7. CDR1 is MGHDK, CDR2 SYGVNS, per germline. The CDR3 has 14 amino acids. The CDR3 region is CASYYRGRDQPQHF. The CDR3 nucleotides read TGTGCCAGCTACTACAGGGGGCGCGATCAGCCCCAGCATTTT. Using reference TRBV25-1 and TRBJ1-5 for the parts outside the CDR3, the full variable domain is EADIYQTPRYLVIGTGKKITLECSQTMGHDKMYWYQQDPGMELHLIHYSYGVNSTEKGDLSSESTVSRIRTEHFPLTLESARPSHTSQYLCASYYRGRDQPQHFGDGTRLSIL.

The rearrangement joins TRBV12-3 or TRBV12-4 to TRBJ2-5; TRBD1 or TRBD2 may be the D gene (5 bases each). The CDR3 is 15 amino acids. V lost 4 bases, J lost 11 bases, and 23 bases lay in between. DNA for the CDR3: TGTGCCAGCAGTTCCCGGTCGGGGACGGGAAATGAGCAGTACTTC. Its protein is CASSSRSGTGNEQYF.

This clonotype was seen more than once but under ten times. J is TRBJ2-7 and V is TRBV6-5, with D tentatively TRBD2 (5 bases). The CDR3 sequence is 14 residues long. The V gene's germline CDR1 is MNHEY and CDR2 SVGAGI. V was trimmed by 9 bases and J by 4 bases, leaving 19 bases between them. The CDR3 nucleotides read TGTGCCAGTACCGATTGGACTTCCCCTTACGAGCAGTACTTC. Encoded protein: CASTDWTSPYEQYF.

This chain connects TRBV12-3 or TRBV12-4 to TRBJ2-2; unclear D gene. V was trimmed by 5 bases and J by 8 bases, leaving 12 bases between them. The CDR3 runs to 13 residues. CDR3 sequence reads: CASSLGFGGELFF. In DNA, the CDR3 is TGTGCCAGCAGTCTAGGTTTCGGGGGGGAGCTGTTTTTT.

The chain links TRBV11-2 to TRBJ1-5; D is undetermined. Germline CDR1 and CDR2: SGHAT and FQNNGV. The CDR3 contains 15 residues. Trimming stripped 0 bases from V and 4 bases from J, with 10 bases between. The CDR3 protein is CASSLDSGPNQPQHF. CDR3 sequence (DNA): TGTGCCAGCAGCTTAGATTCCGGGCCAAATCAGCCCCAGCATTTT. The complete variable domain, with remaining parts taken from reference TRBV11-2 and TRBJ1-5, reads EAGVAQSPRYKIIEKRQSVAFWCNPISGHATLYWYQQILGQGPKLLIQFQNNGVVDDSQLPKDRFSAERLKGVDSTLKIQPAKLEDSAVYLCASSLDSGPNQPQHFGDGTRLSIL.

There are a few counts of this clonotype. The rearrangement joins TRBV5-1 to TRBJ2-5; possible D gene TRBD2, 5 bases. The germline V and J ends were trimmed by 4 bases and 3 bases, with 16 bases remaining between them. Per the germline V gene, CDR1 is SGHRS and CDR2 is YFSETQ. There are 15 residues in the CDR3. This chain's CDR3 is CASSLSQGREETQYF. CDR3 DNA: TGCGCCAGCAGCCTCAGTCAAGGGCGGGAAGAGACCCAGTACTTC.

The rearrangement joins TRBV9 to TRBJ2-5, with D uncertain. The CDR3 sequence is 15 residues long. Trimming removed 0 bases at V and 2 bases at J, with 11 bases between. Germline V gene lookup returns CDR1 SGDLS and CDR2 YYNGEE. The CDR3 DNA is TGTGCCAGCAGCGTAGAGGGCCGGCGGCAAGAGACCCAGTACTTC. Amino acid sequence: CASSVEGRRQETQYF.

The chain employs TRBV4-2 and TRBJ2-7, with D perhaps matching TRBD2 (6 bases). CDR3 length equals 16 residues. In germline, CDR1 is LGHNA, CDR2 YNFKEQ. V was cut by 0 bases and J by 7 bases, with 19 bases left in between. In DNA form, the CDR3 reads TGTGCCAGCAGCCAAGATCCCCCGGACGGGAGCAATGAGCAGTACTTC. It is translated as CASSQDPPDGSNEQYF.

The rearrangement uses TRBV7-7 and TRBJ2-7; weak D call: TRBD2 (6 bases). This CDR3 region has 16 residues. Germline CDR1 SSHAT, CDR2 FNYEAQ (reference sequence). V was cut by 5 bases and J by 1 base, with 18 bases left in between. The CDR3 reads CASSPGLGGGSYEQYF. The DNA for the CDR3 is TGTGCCAGCAGCCCAGGACTGGGCGGAGGGTCCTACGAGCAGTACTTC. The full variable domain, in which reference TRBV7-7 and TRBJ2-7 provide the parts outside the CDR3, is GAGVSQSPRYKVTKRGQDVTLRCDPISSHATLYWYQQALGQGPEFLTYFNYEAQPDKSGLPSDRFSAERPEGSISTLTIQRTEQRDSAMYRCASSPGLGGGSYEQYFGPGTRLTVT.

V gene TRBV5-6 combines with J gene TRBJ2-1; 7 positions agree with TRBD1. The CDR3 is 16 residues long. In germline, CDR1 is SGHDT, CDR2 YYEEEE. Trimming cost V 4 bases and J 1 base; bases outside gene matches: 8. DNA for the CDR3: TGTGCCAGCAGCGGAATACAGGGGTCTTCCTACAATGAGCAGTTCTTC. Translating it yields CASSGIQGSSYNEQFF.

The table lists this clonotype with many counts. J is TRBJ2-7 and V is TRBV20-1, with 7 bases lining up with TRBD1. The CDR3 contains 13 residues. Germline V gives CDR1 DFQATT, CDR2 SNEGSKA (reference sequence). Trimming at V came to 5 bases and at J to 4 bases, leaving 8 bases not matched to a gene. CDR3 sequence: CSAEDRVGYEQYF. In DNA, the CDR3 is TGCAGTGCTGAAGACAGGGTTGGATACGAGCAGTACTTC.

This clonotype was observed a few times. The V call is TRBV10-3, the J call TRBJ2-1, with 7 bases identical to TRBD1. The J segment lost 8 bases and the V segment lost 0 bases, leaving 7 bases of the junction unmatched. The CDR3 consists of 15 residues. CDR1 ENHRY and CDR2 SYGVKD come from the germline V gene. The CDR3 bases are TGTGCCATCAGTGAGTCGGTGACAGGGAGCGATGAGCAGTTCTTC. This translates into CAISESVTGSDEQFF.

This sequence joins TRBV20-1 and TRBJ2-7; D is possibly TRBD1 (6 bases). The CDR3 runs to 15 residues. Germline CDR1 is DFQATT and CDR2 is SNEGSKA (reference sequence). Deletions cut 5 bases from V and 10 bases from J, with 27 bases between. DNA of the CDR3: TGCAGTGCTGGTGACTCCGGGACATACCAAGAGATCCAGTACTTC. It is translated as CSAGDSGTYQEIQYF.

This chain uses TRBV3-1 with TRBJ1-6; tentative D call: TRBD1 (6 bases). The CDR3 is made up of 16 amino acids. Per the germline V gene, CDR1 is LGHDT and CDR2 is YNNKEL (reference sequence). Trimming stripped 0 bases from V and 7 bases from J, with 13 bases between. Here the CDR3 reads CASSQDETGFNSPLHF. The CDR3 bases are TGTGCCAGCAGCCAAGATGAGACAGGCTTCAATTCACCCCTCCACTTT.

The genes are TRBV25-1 and TRBJ2-5, with no clear D. With 3 bases removed from V and 5 bases from J, the gap between germline ends came to 16 bases. The CDR3 contains 15 residues. Germline CDR1 reads MGHDK; CDR2 reads SYGVNS. The CDR3 protein is CASSDWPAAGETQYF. CDR3 sequence (DNA): TGTGCCAGCAGTGATTGGCCGGCGGCCGGCGAGACCCAGTACTTC. The entire variable domain, with the rest obtained from reference TRBV25-1 and TRBJ2-5, is as follows: EADIYQTPRYLVIGTGKKITLECSQTMGHDKMYWYQQDPGMELHLIHYSYGVNSTEKGDLSSESTVSRIRTEHFPLTLESARPSHTSQYLCASSDWPAAGETQYFGPGTRLLVL.

Comments on this clonotype: This could be a read error, since a much larger clone is one nucleotide away. J is TRBJ2-5 and V is TRBV20-1, with 7 positions matching TRBD2. Germline values: CDR1 DFQATT, CDR2 SNEGSKA (reference sequence). The V and J ends lost 5 bases and 11 bases, in that order; junction bases with no gene match: 23. The CDR3 covers 16 residues. CDR3 nucleotides: TGCAGTGCTGATCGGTGGGCGGGAGCCCCCGAGAATGAGCAGTACTTC. Residues: CSADRWAGAPENEQYF.

There are a few counts of this clonotype. This chain uses TRBV5-1 with TRBJ1-5; no reliable D call. This CDR3 region has 13 residues. CDR1 is SGHRS, CDR2 YFSETQ, per germline. The germline V and J ends were trimmed by 2 bases and 7 bases, with 10 bases remaining between them. Here the CDR3 reads CASSFGVGQPQHF. CDR3 sequence (DNA): TGCGCCAGCAGCTTCGGGGTTGGGCAGCCCCAGCATTTT. Looking up the rest from reference TRBV5-1 and TRBJ1-5 gives the full variable domain: KAGVTQTPRYLIKTRGQQVTLSCSPISGHRSVSWYQQTPGQGLQFLFEYFSETQRNKGNFPGRFSGRQFSNSRSEMNVSTLELGDSALYLCASSFGVGQPQHFGDGTRLSIL.